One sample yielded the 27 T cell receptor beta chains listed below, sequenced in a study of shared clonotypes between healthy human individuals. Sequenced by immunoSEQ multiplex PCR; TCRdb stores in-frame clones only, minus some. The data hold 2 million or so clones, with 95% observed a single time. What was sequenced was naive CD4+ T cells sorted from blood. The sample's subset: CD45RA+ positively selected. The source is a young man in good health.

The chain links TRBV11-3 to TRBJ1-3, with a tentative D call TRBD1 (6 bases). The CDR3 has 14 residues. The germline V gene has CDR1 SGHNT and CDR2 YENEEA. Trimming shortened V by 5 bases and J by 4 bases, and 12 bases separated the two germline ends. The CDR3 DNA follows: TGTGCCAGCAGCCGGACTGGACAGGGAAACACCATATATTTT. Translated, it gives CASSRTGQGNTIYF.

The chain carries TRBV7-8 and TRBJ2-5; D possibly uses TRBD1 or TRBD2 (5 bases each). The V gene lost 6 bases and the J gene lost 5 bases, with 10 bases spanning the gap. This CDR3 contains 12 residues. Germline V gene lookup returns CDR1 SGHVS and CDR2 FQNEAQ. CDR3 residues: CASRSEGETQYF. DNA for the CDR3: TGTGCCAGCAGATCCGAGGGGGAGACCCAGTACTTC.

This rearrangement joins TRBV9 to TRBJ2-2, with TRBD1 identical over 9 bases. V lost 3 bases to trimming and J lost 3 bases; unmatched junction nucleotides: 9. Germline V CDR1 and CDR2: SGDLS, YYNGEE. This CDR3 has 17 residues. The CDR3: CASSARRTGGDTGELFF. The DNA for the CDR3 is TGTGCCAGCAGCGCACGACGCACAGGGGGCGACACCGGGGAGCTGTTTTTT.

CDR3 sequence reads: CASSWGAGELFF. CDR3 DNA sequence: TGCGCCAGCAGCTGGGGGGCCGGGGAGCTGTTTTTT. The V call is TRBV5-1, the J call TRBJ2-2, with D perhaps TRBD2 (6 bases). CDR3 length: 12 amino acids. Germline CDR1 is SGHRS and CDR2 is YFSETQ. Trimming stripped 3 bases from V and 6 bases from J, with 6 bases between.

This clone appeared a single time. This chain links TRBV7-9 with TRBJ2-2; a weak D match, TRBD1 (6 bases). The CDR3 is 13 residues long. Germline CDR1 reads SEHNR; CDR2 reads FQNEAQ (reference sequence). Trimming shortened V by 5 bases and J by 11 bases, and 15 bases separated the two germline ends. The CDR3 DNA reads TGTGCCAGCAGCACCTTGGGACATCCTGAGCTGTTTTTT. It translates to CASSTLGHPELFF.

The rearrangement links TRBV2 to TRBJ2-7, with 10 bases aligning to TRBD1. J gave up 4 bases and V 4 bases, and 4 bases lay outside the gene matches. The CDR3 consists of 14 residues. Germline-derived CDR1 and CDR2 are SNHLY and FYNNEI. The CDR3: CASSVDRGGYEQYF. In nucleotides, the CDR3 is TGTGCCAGCAGTGTGGACAGGGGGGGGTACGAGCAGTACTTC.

CDR3 DNA sequence: TGCGCCAGCAGCAGTCGACAGGACCTCAACTATGGCTACACCTTC. This encodes CASSSRQDLNYGYTF. The chain is built from TRBV5-1 and TRBJ1-2; D is perhaps TRBD1 (6 bases). CDR1 and CDR2 from the germline V gene are SGHRS and YFSETQ. Trimming pared 4 bases from V and 2 bases from J, leaving 15 bases between. The CDR3 covers 15 residues.

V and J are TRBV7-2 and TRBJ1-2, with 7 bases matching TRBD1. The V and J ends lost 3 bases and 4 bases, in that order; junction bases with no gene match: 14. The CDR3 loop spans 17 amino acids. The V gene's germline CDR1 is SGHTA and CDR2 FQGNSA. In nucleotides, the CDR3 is TGTGCCAGCAGCTTGGGGTCGGGACAGAGTATATCCTATGGCTACACCTTC. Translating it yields CASSLGSGQSISYGYTF. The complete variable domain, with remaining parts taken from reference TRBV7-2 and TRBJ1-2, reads GAGVSQSPSNKVTEKGKDVELRCDPISGHTALYWYRQSLGQGLEFLIYFQGNSAPDKSGLPSDRFSAERTGGSVSTLTIQRTQQEDSAVYLCASSLGSGQSISYGYTFGSGTRLTVV.

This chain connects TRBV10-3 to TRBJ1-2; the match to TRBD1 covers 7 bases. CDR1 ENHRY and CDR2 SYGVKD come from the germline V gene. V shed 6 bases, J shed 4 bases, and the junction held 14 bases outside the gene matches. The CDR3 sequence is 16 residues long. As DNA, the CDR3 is TGTGCCATCAGAGAAGCGACAGGGCGGACTCGCTATGGCTACACCTTC. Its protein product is CAIREATGRTRYGYTF.

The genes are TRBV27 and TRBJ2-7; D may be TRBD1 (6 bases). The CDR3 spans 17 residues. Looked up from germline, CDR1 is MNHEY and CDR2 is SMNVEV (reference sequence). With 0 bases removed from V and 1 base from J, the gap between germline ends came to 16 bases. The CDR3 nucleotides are TGTGCCAGCAGTTTATCGGCTCCCGGGACACTTTCCTACGAGCAGTACTTC. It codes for CASSLSAPGTLSYEQYF.

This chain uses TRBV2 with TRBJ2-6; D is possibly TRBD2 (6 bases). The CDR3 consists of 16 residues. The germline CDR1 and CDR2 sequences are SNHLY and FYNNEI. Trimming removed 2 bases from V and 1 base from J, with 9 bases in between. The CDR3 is CASSENGGSGANVLTF. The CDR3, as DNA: TGTGCCAGCAGTGAAAACGGGGGATCTGGGGCCAACGTCCTGACTTTC.

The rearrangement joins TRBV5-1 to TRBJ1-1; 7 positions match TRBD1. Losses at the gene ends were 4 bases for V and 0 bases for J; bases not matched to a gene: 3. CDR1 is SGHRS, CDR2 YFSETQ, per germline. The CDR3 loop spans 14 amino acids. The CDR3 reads CASSTTGMNTEAFF. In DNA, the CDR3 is TGCGCCAGCAGCACGACAGGGATGAACACTGAAGCTTTCTTT.

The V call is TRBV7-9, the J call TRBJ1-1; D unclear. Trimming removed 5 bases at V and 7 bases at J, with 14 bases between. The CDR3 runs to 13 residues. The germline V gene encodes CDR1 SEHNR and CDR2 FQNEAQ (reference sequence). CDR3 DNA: TGTGCCAGCAGCCAATCCGGGGTCCGTGAAGCTTTCTTT. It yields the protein CASSQSGVREAFF.

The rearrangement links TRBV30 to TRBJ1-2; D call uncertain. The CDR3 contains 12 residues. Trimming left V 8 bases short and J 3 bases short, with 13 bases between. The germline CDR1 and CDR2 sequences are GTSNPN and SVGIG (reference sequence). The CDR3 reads CAAGAVYYGYTF. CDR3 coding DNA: TGTGCCGCTGGAGCGGTTTACTATGGCTACACCTTC.

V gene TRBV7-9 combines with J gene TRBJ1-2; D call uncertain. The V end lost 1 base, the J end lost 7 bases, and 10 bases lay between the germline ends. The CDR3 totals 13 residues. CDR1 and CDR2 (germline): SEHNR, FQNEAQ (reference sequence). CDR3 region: CASSLGWIGGYTF. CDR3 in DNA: TGTGCCAGCAGCTTAGGGTGGATCGGTGGCTACACCTTC.

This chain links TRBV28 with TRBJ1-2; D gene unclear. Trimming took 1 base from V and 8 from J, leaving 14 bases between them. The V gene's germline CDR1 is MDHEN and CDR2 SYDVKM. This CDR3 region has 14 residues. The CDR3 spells CASSLLGTVGGYTF. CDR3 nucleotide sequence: TGTGCCAGCAGTTTATTGGGCACCGTTGGCGGCTACACCTTC.

As DNA, the CDR3 is TGTGCCATCAGTGAGTCGGGTGGGGCCAACGTCCTGACTTTC. It encodes CAISESGGANVLTF. The rearrangement uses TRBV10-3 and TRBJ2-6; D call uncertain. The CDR3 consists of 14 residues. V was clipped by 0 bases and J by 3 bases, with 3 bases between them. CDR1 is ENHRY, CDR2 SYGVKD, per germline.

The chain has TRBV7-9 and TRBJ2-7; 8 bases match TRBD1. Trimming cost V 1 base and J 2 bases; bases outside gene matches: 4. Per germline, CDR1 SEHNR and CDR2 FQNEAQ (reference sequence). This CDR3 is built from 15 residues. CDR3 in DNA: TGTGCCAGCAGCTTAGAGCCAGGGGGCACCTACGAGCAGTACTTC. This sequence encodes CASSLEPGGTYEQYF.

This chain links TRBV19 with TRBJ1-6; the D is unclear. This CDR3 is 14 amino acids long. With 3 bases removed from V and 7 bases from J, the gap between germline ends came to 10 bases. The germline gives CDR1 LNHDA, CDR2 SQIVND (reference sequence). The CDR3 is CASSMTRTNSPLHF. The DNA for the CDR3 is TGTGCCAGTAGTATGACTCGGACCAATTCACCCCTCCACTTT. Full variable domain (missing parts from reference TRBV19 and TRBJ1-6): DGGITQSPKYLFRKEGQNVTLSCEQNLNHDAMYWYRQDPGQGLRLIYYSQIVNDFQKGDIAEGYSVSREKKESFPLTVTSAQKNPTAFYLCASSMTRTNSPLHFGNGTRLTVT.

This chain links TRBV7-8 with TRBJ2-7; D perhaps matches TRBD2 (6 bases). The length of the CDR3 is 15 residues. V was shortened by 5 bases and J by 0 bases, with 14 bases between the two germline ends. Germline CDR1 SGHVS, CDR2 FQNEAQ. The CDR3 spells CASSERDFSSYEQYF. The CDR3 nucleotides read TGTGCCAGCAGCGAAAGGGACTTCAGCTCCTACGAGCAGTACTTC.

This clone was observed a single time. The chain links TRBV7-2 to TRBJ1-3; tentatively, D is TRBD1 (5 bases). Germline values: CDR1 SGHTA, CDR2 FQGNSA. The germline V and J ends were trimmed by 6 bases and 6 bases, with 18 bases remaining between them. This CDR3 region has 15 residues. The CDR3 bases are TGTGCCAGCAGTTTAAGTCGTGGACACGCAAACACCATATATTTT. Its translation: CASSLSRGHANTIYF.

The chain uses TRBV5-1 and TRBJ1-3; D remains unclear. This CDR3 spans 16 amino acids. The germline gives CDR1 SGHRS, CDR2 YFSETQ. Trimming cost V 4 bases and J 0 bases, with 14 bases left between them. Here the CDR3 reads CASSPQPSSSGNTIYF. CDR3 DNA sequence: TGCGCCAGCAGCCCTCAGCCCTCCTCCTCTGGAAACACCATATATTTT.

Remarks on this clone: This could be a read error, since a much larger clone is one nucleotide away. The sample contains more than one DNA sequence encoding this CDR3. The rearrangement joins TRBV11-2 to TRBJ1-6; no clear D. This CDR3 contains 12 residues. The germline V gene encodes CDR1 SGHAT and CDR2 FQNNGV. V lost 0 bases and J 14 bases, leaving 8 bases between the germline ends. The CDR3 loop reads CASSLEDLSLHF. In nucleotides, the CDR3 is TGTGCCAGCAGCTTAGAGGATTTGTCCCTCCACTTT.

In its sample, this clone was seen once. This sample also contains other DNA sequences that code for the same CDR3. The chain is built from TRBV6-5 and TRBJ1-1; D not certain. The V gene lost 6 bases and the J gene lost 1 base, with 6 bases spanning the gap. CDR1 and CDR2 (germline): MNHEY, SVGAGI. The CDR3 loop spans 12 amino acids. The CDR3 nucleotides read TGTGCCAGCAGCAGAGGGAACACTGAAGCTTTCTTT. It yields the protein CASSRGNTEAFF.

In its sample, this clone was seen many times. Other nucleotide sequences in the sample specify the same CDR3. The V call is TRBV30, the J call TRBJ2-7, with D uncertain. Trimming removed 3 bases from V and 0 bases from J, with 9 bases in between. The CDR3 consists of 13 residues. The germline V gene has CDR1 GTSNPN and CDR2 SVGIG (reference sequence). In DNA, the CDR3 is TGTGCCTGGAGAACGGGTAGCTCCTACGAGCAGTACTTC. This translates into CAWRTGSSYEQYF.

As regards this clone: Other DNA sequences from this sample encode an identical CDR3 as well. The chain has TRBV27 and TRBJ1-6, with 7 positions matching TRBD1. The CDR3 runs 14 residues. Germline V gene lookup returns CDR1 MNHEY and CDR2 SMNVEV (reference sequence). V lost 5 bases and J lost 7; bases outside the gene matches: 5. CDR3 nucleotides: TGTGCCAGCAGTCTAGACAGGGAGAATTCACCCCTCCACTTT. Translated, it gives CASSLDRENSPLHF.

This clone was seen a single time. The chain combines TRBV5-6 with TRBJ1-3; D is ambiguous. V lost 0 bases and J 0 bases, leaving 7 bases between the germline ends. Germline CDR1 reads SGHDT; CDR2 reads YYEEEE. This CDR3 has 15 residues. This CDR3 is CASSLATGSGNTIYF. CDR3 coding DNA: TGTGCCAGCAGCTTGGCGACGGGCTCTGGAAACACCATATATTTT.